These T cell receptor beta chains were read from a single sample in a study of T cell responses to AZD1222 COVID-19 vaccine. Sequencing was performed with immunoSEQ multiplex PCR; in TCRdb, only in-frame clones are kept and a portion is missing. The sample carries 95,000 to 150,000 clones, approximately 90% recorded once. The material sequenced was peripheral blood, taken on day 0 of AZD1222 vaccination. These receptors came from an adult in good health. Both conserved end residues are part of each CDR3. A D gene is named only where the DNA matches it firmly. Not every row has a clone size; where given, it reads once, few, many or a size class.

V gene	clone size	J gene	D gene	CDR3 protein	CDR3 DNA
TRBV27	NA	TRBJ1-1	NA	CASSFKVNTEAFF	TGTGCCAGCAGTTTCAAGGTGAACACTGAAGCTTTCTTT
TRBV18	NA	TRBJ1-5	NA	CASSTGGSANQPQHF	TGTGCCAGCTCTACGGGGGGTTCAGCCAATCAGCCCCAGCATTTT
TRBV6-1	NA	TRBJ1-1	NA	CASSEAGRRMDTEAFF	TGTGCCAGCAGTGAAGCTGGTCGGCGAATGGACACTGAAGCTTTCTTT
TRBV10-2	once	TRBJ1-2	TRBD1	CASSHSDRDRANYGYTF	TGCGCCAGCAGTCATTCGGACCGGGACAGGGCTAACTATGGCTACACCTTC
TRBV7-2	NA	TRBJ2-2	TRBD1	CASSLRDRVSGELFF	TGTGCCAGCAGCTTACGGGACAGGGTTTCCGGGGAGCTGTTTTTT
TRBV28	NA	TRBJ1-1	NA	CASSFIWGSVEAFF	TGTGCCAGCAGTTTTATCTGGGGGTCGGTCGAAGCTTTCTTT
TRBV2	NA	TRBJ2-1	NA	CASSDGGDGYNEQFF	TGTGCCAGCAGTGACGGCGGGGACGGATACAATGAGCAGTTCTTC
TRBV3-1/TRBV3-2	NA	TRBJ2-5	NA	CASSQGGETQYF	TGTGCCAGCAGCCAAGGGGGGGAGACCCAGTACTTC
TRBV6-5	NA	TRBJ1-6	NA	CASSYSANDNSPLHF	TGTGCCAGCAGTTACTCGGCAAACGATAATTCACCCCTCCACTTT
TRBV29-1	NA	TRBJ2-5	NA	CSVEDWKETAQETQYF	TGCAGCGTTGAAGATTGGAAGGAGACAGCACAAGAGACCCAGTACTTC
TRBV27	NA	TRBJ1-2	TRBD1	CASSLTGTGGSYGYTF	TGTGCCAGCAGTCTAACCGGGACAGGGGGCAGCTATGGCTACACCTTC
TRBV6-2/TRBV6-3	NA	TRBJ1-6	NA	CASSYQAGEVSPLHF	TGTGCCAGCAGTTACCAGGCAGGGGAGGTCTCACCCCTCCACTTT
TRBV30	NA	TRBJ1-6	NA	CAWSGGSLHF	TGTGCCTGGAGTGGAGGTTCCCTCCACTTT
TRBV5-1	NA	TRBJ2-1	TRBD2	CASSLYGTSGSSNEQFF	TGCGCCAGCAGCTTGTACGGGACTAGCGGGAGCAGCAATGAGCAGTTCTTC
TRBV7-2	NA	TRBJ2-7	NA	CASSLWLGEQYF	TGTGCCAGCAGCTTATGGTTAGGCGAGCAGTACTTC
TRBV4-3	many	TRBJ2-5	TRBD2	CASSQDFGGSETQYF	TGCGCCAGCAGCCAAGATTTCGGGGGGTCGGAGACCCAGTACTTC
TRBV6-6	NA	TRBJ1-5	NA	CASKGDSNQPQHF	TGTGCCAGCAAAGGGGATAGCAATCAGCCCCAGCATTTT
TRBV11-2	once	TRBJ2-1	TRBD1	CASSTRQGNEQFF	TGTGCCAGCAGCACCCGACAGGGCAATGAGCAGTTCTTC
TRBV2	NA	TRBJ1-1	NA	CASRLYALAFF	TGTGCCAGCAGGCTCTACGCGTTAGCTTTCTTT
TRBV9	NA	TRBJ1-1	NA	CASSVGQQQYLFYTEAFF	TGTGCCAGCAGCGTAGGACAGCAACAATATCTATTCTACACTGAAGCTTTCTTT
TRBV7-2	NA	TRBJ2-7	NA	CASSLVWTSGPHYEQYF	TGTGCCAGCAGCTTAGTGTGGACGAGCGGGCCACACTACGAGCAGTACTTC
TRBV7-8	NA	TRBJ2-2	NA	CASLKGRWETRMNTGELFF	TGTGCCAGCCTCAAGGGGAGATGGGAAACCAGGATGAACACCGGGGAGCTGTTTTTT
TRBV6-5	NA	TRBJ2-7	TRBD1	CASSPGQGVDEQYF	TGTGCCAGCAGTCCGGGACAGGGGGTGGACGAGCAGTACTTC
TRBV20-1	NA	TRBJ2-3	NA	CSASKPGGFADTQYF	TGCAGTGCTAGTAAACCCGGAGGGTTCGCAGATACGCAGTATTTT
TRBV6-5	NA	TRBJ1-5	NA	CASRDLFWGNQPQHF	TGTGCCAGCCGCGACCTGTTCTGGGGCAATCAGCCCCAGCATTTT
TRBV6-5	NA	TRBJ1-1	NA	CASSPMDLNTEAFF	TGTGCCAGCAGTCCCATGGACCTGAACACTGAAGCTTTCTTT
TRBV19	NA	TRBJ1-1	NA	CASSIAVRMGAFF	TGTGCCAGTAGTATAGCGGTCAGAATGGGGGCTTTCTTT
TRBV19	NA	TRBJ1-5	NA	CASRGFGNQPQHF	TGTGCCAGCCGGGGGTTCGGCAATCAGCCCCAGCATTTT
TRBV18	NA	TRBJ2-1	NA	CASSRKEGEQFF	TGTGCCAGCTCACGGAAAGAAGGTGAGCAGTTCTTC
TRBV28	NA	TRBJ1-1	NA	CASSGLQGNTEAFF	TGTGCCAGCAGTGGTCTACAGGGTAACACTGAAGCTTTCTTT
TRBV6-1	NA	TRBJ1-4	NA	CASSEASSEKLFF	TGTGCCAGCAGTGAAGCTTCCAGCGAAAAACTGTTTTTT
TRBV6-5	few	TRBJ1-1	TRBD1	CASRATGGRAEAFF	TGTGCCAGCAGGGCCACAGGGGGGAGGGCTGAAGCTTTCTTT
TRBV7-9	NA	TRBJ2-1	TRBD2	CASSPSGSLNEQFF	TGTGCCAGCAGCCCGAGCGGGAGTTTAAATGAGCAGTTCTTC
TRBV11-2	NA	TRBJ1-1	NA	CASSHLYRDKSTEAFF	TGTGCCAGCAGCCATCTCTACAGGGACAAGAGTACTGAAGCTTTCTTT
TRBV14	few	TRBJ1-1	NA	CASRSRGHTEAFF	TGTGCCAGCAGGAGCAGGGGACACACTGAAGCTTTCTTT
TRBV28	NA	TRBJ1-3	NA	CASSLVYSSGNTIYF	TGTGCCAGCAGTTTGGTGTACAGCTCTGGAAACACCATATATTTT
TRBV12-3/TRBV12-4	NA	TRBJ1-5	NA	CASSLPGNQPQHF	TGTGCCAGCAGTTTACCAGGGAATCAGCCCCAGCATTTT
TRBV19	NA	TRBJ1-1	NA	CASSIGPGPEAFF	TGTGCCAGTAGTATAGGGCCGGGACCCGAAGCTTTCTTT
TRBV4-3	NA	TRBJ2-5	NA	CASSQVVGGTAQETQYF	TGCGCCAGCAGCCAAGTGGTGGGAGGGACAGCCCAAGAGACCCAGTACTTC
TRBV24-1	NA	TRBJ2-5	TRBD1	CATSDLGTGEETQYF	TGTGCCACCAGTGATTTGGGGACAGGAGAAGAGACCCAGTACTTC
TRBV4-2	once	TRBJ1-3	NA	CASSQDPGSFSGNTIYF	TGTGCCAGCAGCCAAGATCCTGGCAGCTTCTCTGGAAACACCATATATTTT
TRBV2	NA	TRBJ1-1	NA	CASQIGRMNTEAFF	TGTGCCAGCCAAATCGGACGGATGAACACTGAAGCTTTCTTT
TRBV13	NA	TRBJ2-5	TRBD2	CASSLGLAGAGETQYF	TGTGCCAGCAGCTTAGGCCTAGCGGGGGCTGGGGAGACCCAGTACTTC
TRBV28	NA	TRBJ1-1	TRBD1	CASSSRQGLFQNTEAFF	TGTGCCAGCAGTTCCCGACAGGGGCTGTTCCAGAACACTGAAGCTTTCTTT
TRBV28	NA	TRBJ1-2	NA	CASSPQLAYGYTF	TGTGCCAGCAGTCCCCAGCTGGCCTATGGCTACACCTTC
TRBV11-2	NA	TRBJ2-5	TRBD2	CASSSSSGTGRETQYF	TGTGCCAGCAGCTCATCTAGCGGGACGGGTAGGGAGACCCAGTACTTC
TRBV20-1	once	TRBJ2-2	TRBD2	CSASNTRGGNTGELFF	TGCAGTGCTAGTAATACCCGGGGGGGGAACACCGGGGAGCTGTTTTTT
TRBV5-6	NA	TRBJ2-2	TRBD1	CASSLGQGRAGELFF	TGTGCCAGCAGCCTGGGACAGGGTAGGGCCGGGGAGCTGTTTTTT
TRBV30	NA	TRBJ1-6	NA	CAWSAGLEFPLHF	TGTGCCTGGAGTGCGGGCCTTGAGTTCCCCCTCCACTTT
TRBV6-2/TRBV6-3	NA	TRBJ2-7	TRBD2	CASSYSGLAVYEQYF	TGTGCCAGCAGTTACTCGGGACTAGCGGTCTACGAGCAGTACTTC
TRBV6-1	NA	TRBJ2-7	NA	CASSEGTVGEQYF	TGTGCCAGCAGTGAAGGGACAGTGGGGGAGCAGTACTTC
TRBV4-3	NA	TRBJ1-1	NA	CASSQDHMGGLNTEAFF	TGCGCCAGCAGCCAAGATCATATGGGTGGATTGAACACTGAAGCTTTCTTT
TRBV11-3	NA	TRBJ2-7	TRBD1	CASSSRTGEQYF	TGTGCCAGCAGCTCGAGGACAGGCGAGCAGTACTTC